Shown below are 2 T cell receptor beta chains from a single sample sequenced in a study of metastatic and nonmetastatic thyroid tumors. TCRdb re-called clones via MiXCR from the PCR reads. In the table there are 35,000 to 45,000 clones, about 29% of which are singletons. All patients were treatment-naive before thyroid surgery. Sequencing input: blood. These receptors were obtained from a male donor with papillary thyroid cancer or a benign thyroid nodule (not recorded which). Some clones in this sample may be carry-over from other donors' samples.

This clone was observed a handful of times. The chain is built from TRBV6-1 and TRBJ2-7, with TRBD2 matching over 10 bases. CDR3 length equals 14 residues. Germline loops: CDR1 MNHNS, CDR2 SASEGT. V dropped 7 bases and J dropped 3; count of bases not matched to a gene: 6. CDR3 protein: CASTPSGSVYEQYF. As DNA, the CDR3 is TGTGCCAGCACTCCTAGCGGGAGCGTCTACGAGCAGTACTTC.

This clone was seen a few times. The gene calls are TRBV7-9 and TRBJ2-3; D gene ambiguous. CDR1 and CDR2 from the germline V gene are SEHNR and FQNEAQ (reference sequence). Trimming removed 4 bases from V and 3 bases from J, with 5 bases in between. The CDR3 runs 12 residues. CDR3 in amino acids: CASSWWTDTQYF. CDR3 nucleotide sequence: TGTGCCAGCAGCTGGTGGACAGATACGCAGTATTTT.